This TCR beta chain was identified in a study of T-cell reconstitution after alpha-beta-depleted transplantation in children. Germline V gene lookup returns CDR1 MNHEY and CDR2 SVGAGI. The ends were cut back, 2 bases at V and 5 bases at J, with 17 bases in the middle. The CDR3 runs 16 residues. This clonotype has only a few counts. The antigen remains undetermined. Study results and limitations: Alpha-beta T cells about two months after transplant reportedly derived from several hundred expanded graft clones. Newly generated T cells supplied most T-cell counts and diversity one year post-transplant. Some patients' high day-60 TCRbeta diversity was attributed to recipient cells surviving conditioning.

A library of TCRbeta sequences, prepared with unique molecular identifiers, was generated. TCRdb reprocessed the PCR reads with MiXCR, giving one entry per CDR3 protein. The data show hundreds of thousands of distinct CDR3 sequences, around 13% seen once. The rearrangement joins TRBV6-5 to TRBJ2-3; tentatively, D is TRBD2 (6 bases). Sequenced here: PBMCs, sampled before TCRalphabeta/CD19-depleted stem cell transplant. The TCR was taken from a girl aged 2 to 9 with congenital amegakaryocytic thrombocytopenia, due to receive a stem cell transplant. In DNA form, the CDR3 reads TGTGCCAGCAGTTACGCTTTAGCGGAGGTTGGAGATACGCAGTATTTT. Its protein is CASSYALAEVGDTQYF.